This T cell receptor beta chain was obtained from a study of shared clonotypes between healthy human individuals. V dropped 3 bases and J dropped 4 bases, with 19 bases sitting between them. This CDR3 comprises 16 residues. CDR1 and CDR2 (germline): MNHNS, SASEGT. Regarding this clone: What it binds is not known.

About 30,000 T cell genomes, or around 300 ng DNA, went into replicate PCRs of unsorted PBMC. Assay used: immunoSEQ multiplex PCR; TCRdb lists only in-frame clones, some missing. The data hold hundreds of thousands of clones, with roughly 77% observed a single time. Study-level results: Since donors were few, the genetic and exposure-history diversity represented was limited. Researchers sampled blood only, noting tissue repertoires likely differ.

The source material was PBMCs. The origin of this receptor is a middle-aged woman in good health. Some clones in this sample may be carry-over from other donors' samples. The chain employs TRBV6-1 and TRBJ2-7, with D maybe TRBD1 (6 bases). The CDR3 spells CASSETGYLGVYEQYF. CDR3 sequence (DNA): TGTGCCAGCAGTGAGACAGGTTATTTAGGCGTGTACGAGCAGTACTTC.